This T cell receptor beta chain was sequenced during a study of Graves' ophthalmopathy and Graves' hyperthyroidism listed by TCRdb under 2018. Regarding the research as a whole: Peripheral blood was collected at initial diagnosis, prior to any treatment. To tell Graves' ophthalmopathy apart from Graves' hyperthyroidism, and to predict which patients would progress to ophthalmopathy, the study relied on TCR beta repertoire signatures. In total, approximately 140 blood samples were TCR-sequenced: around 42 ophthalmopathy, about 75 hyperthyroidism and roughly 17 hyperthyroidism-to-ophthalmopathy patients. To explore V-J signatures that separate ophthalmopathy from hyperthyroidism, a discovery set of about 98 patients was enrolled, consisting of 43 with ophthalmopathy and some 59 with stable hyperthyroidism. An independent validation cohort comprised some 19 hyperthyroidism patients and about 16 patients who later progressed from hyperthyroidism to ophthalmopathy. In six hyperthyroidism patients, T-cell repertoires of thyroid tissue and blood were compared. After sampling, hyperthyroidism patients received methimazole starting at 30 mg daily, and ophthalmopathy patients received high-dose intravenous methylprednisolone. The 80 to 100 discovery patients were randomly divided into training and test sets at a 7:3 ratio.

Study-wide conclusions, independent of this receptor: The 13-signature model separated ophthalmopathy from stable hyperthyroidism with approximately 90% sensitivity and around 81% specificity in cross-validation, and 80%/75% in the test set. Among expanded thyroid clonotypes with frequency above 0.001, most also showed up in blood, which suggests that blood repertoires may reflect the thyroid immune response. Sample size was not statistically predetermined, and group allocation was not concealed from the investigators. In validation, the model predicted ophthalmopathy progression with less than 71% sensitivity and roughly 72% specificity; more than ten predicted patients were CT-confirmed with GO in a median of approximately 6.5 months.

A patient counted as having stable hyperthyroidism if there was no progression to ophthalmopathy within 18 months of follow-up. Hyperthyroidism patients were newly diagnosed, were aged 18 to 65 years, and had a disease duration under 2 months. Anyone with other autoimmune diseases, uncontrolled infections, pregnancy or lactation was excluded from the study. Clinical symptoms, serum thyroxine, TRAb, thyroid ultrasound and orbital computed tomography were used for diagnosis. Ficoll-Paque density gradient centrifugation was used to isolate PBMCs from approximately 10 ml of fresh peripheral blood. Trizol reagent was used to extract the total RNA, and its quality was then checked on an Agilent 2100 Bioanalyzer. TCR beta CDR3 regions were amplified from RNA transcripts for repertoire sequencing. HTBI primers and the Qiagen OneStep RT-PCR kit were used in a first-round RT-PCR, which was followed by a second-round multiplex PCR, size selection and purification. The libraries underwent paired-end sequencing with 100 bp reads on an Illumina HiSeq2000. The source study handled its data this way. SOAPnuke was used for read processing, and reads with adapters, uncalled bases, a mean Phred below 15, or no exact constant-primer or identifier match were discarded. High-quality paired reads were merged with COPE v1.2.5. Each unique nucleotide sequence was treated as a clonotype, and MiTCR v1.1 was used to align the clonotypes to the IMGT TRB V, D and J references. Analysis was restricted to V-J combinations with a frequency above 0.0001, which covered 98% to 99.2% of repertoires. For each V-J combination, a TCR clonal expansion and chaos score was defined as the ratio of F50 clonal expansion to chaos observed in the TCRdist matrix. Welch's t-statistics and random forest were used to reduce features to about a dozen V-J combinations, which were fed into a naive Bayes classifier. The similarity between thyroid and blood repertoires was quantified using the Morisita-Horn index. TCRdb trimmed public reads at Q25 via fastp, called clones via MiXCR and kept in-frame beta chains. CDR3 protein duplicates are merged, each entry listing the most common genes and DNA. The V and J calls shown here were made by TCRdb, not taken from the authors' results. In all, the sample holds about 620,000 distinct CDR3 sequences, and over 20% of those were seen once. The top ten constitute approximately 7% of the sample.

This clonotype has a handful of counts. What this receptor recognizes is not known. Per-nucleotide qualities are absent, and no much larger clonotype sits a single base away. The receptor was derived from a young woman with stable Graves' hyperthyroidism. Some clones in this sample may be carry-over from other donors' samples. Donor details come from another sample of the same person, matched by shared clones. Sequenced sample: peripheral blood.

The bases are TGCGCCAGCAGAGGCGAAACCGAGCAGTACTTC. Its protein is CASRGETEQYF. The chain is assembled from TRBV5-1 and TRBJ2-7; the D gene is unclear. Cut back by 5 bases and 6 bases, the V and J ends lie 9 bases apart. The germline V gene specifies SGHRS as CDR1 and YFSETQ as CDR2. The CDR3 goes from the cysteine to the phenylalanine over 11 residues. The sequence is cut down to CDR3 DNA, 33 bases in frame from base 1.